The clone carrying this TCR beta chain was seen only a few times. Germline trimming cut 6 bases from V and 2 bases from J; bases unmatched to any gene: 6. This CDR3 is built from 14 residues. CDR1 and CDR2 from the germline V gene are MNHNY and SVGAGI (reference sequence). The data belong to a study of OX40 agonist ivuxolimab in advanced cancers. Repertoires were generated with immunoSEQ multiplex PCR, while TCRdb's copy carries only in-frame clones and drops some. Of tens of thousands of clones in the sample, around nine tenths were seen once. The receptor comes from an adult with an advanced solid tumor such as melanoma, head and neck, liver or kidney cancer. The chain links TRBV6-6 to TRBJ2-7; 8 bases are shared with TRBD1. This material consisted of CD4+ or CD8+ T cells sorted from blood, taken in a trial of the OX40 agonist ivuxolimab. The chain's CDR3 is CASSSTGGAYEQYF. Written as DNA, the CDR3 is TGTGCCAGCAGCTCAACAGGGGGTGCCTACGAGCAGTACTTC.